What follows are 28 T cell receptor beta chains derived from one specimen sequenced in a study of cytomegalovirus exposure and HLA in healthy donors. Primers for the PCR totalled 60 Vbeta and 13 Jbeta. The assay was immunoSEQ multiplex PCR, and TCRdb's table has in-frame clones only and misses some. The repertoire includes 150,000 to 200,000 clones, roughly 79% of them detected once, and approximately 1% sits in the top ten. Sequencing was performed on PBMCs. The origin of the receptors is a middle-aged woman in good health and CMV-seronegative.

The genes are TRBV6-1 and TRBJ2-7; 14 bases line up with TRBD2. The CDR3 length is 14 residues. Per the germline V gene, CDR1 is MNHNS and CDR2 is SASEGT. With 6 bases clipped from V and 2 bases from J, the junction kept 0 bases outside the gene matches. The DNA of the CDR3 is TGTGCCAGCAGGGGACTAGCGGGAGCCTACGAGCAGTACTTC. Protein: CASRGLAGAYEQYF.

This clone showed up just a few times. V is TRBV11-3 and J is TRBJ2-7; a possible D gene is TRBD1 (5 bases). V lost 1 base to trimming and J lost 1 base, with 8 bases between them. Germline V lookup: CDR1 SGHNT, CDR2 YENEEA. There are 14 residues in the CDR3. The CDR3 reads CASSLAPGSYEQYF. The CDR3 DNA reads as TGTGCCAGCAGCTTAGCTCCAGGGTCCTACGAGCAGTACTTC.

The V gene is TRBV30, the J gene TRBJ2-7, with a tentative D call TRBD1 (6 bases). The CDR3 covers 12 residues. Trimming took 2 bases from V and 8 from J, leaving 13 bases between them. Germline-derived CDR1 and CDR2 are GTSNPN and SVGIG (reference sequence). CDR3 in amino acids: CAWSPSRDKQYF. DNA for the CDR3: TGTGCCTGGAGTCCTTCTAGGGACAAGCAGTACTTC. Complete variable domain (other parts from reference TRBV30 and TRBJ2-7): SQTIHQWPATLVQPVGSPLSLECTVEGTSNPNLYWYRQAAGRGLQLLFYSVGIGQISSEVPQNLSASRPQDRQFILSSKKLLLSDSGFYLCAWSPSRDKQYFGPGTRLTVT.

CDR3: CASSNPGGTETQYF. The CDR3 region has the DNA TGTGCCAGCAGTAATCCAGGGGGCACGGAGACCCAGTACTTC. This chain links TRBV25-1 with TRBJ2-5; TRBD1 agrees at 8 bases. The J segment lost 5 bases and the V segment lost 5 bases, leaving 7 bases of the junction unmatched. The CDR3 runs to 14 residues. Germline-derived CDR1 and CDR2 are MGHDK and SYGVNS.

This chain links TRBV19 with TRBJ2-3, with 15 positions matching TRBD2. Germline lookup yields CDR1 LNHDA and CDR2 SQIVND (reference sequence). This CDR3 is 19 amino acids long. Trimming removed 4 bases from V and 3 bases from J; junction bases left unmatched: 11. The CDR3: CASSTIRTSGRAGTDTQYF. The DNA of the CDR3 is TGTGCCAGTAGTACAATAAGGACTAGCGGGAGGGCCGGGACAGATACGCAGTATTTT.

This chain links TRBV6-5 with TRBJ2-3; D is undetermined. Trimming took off 2 bases at V and 6 bases at J, with 12 bases between the two ends. The length of the CDR3 is 14 residues. The germline V gene encodes CDR1 MNHEY and CDR2 SVGAGI. CDR3 in amino acids: CASSYSLVSDTQYF. The DNA of the CDR3 is TGTGCCAGCAGTTACAGCCTAGTTTCCGATACGCAGTATTTT.

The chain has TRBV11-2 and TRBJ2-3; possibly TRBD1 for D (6 bases). The CDR3 covers 15 residues. The V and J ends lost 2 bases and 4 bases respectively, with 13 bases between them. Germline V gives CDR1 SGHAT, CDR2 FQNNGV. In DNA, the CDR3 is TGTGCCAGCAGCTTAAGGGGGTACGACGCAGATACGCAGTATTTT. Its protein is CASSLRGYDADTQYF.

The chain employs TRBV12-5 and TRBJ2-1; 9 positions match TRBD2. The CDR3 runs 18 residues. V lost 0 bases to trimming and J lost 0 bases; unmatched junction nucleotides: 6. The germline V gene encodes CDR1 LGHNT and CDR2 FRNRAP. CDR3 loop: CASGLVRDSGSSYNEQFF. The CDR3 region has the DNA TGTGCTAGTGGTTTGGTACGGGATAGCGGGAGCTCCTACAATGAGCAGTTCTTC.

This clone was picked up a small number of times. The V gene is TRBV6-1, the J gene TRBJ2-7; D not certain. The CDR3 sequence is 12 residues long. The germline V and J ends were trimmed by 2 bases and 4 bases, with 6 bases remaining between them. Germline V lookup: CDR1 MNHNS, CDR2 SASEGT. CDR3 DNA: TGTGCCAGCAGTGAATCGGGTTACGAGCAGTACTTC. It codes for CASSESGYEQYF.

V and J are TRBV5-1 and TRBJ2-3; 8 nucleotides agree with TRBD2. The CDR3 sequence is 16 residues long. Germline CDR1 is SGHRS and CDR2 is YFSETQ. J was trimmed by 0 bases and V by 4 bases; bases with no gene match: 7. The CDR3 region is CASSVLAAPSTDTQYF. CDR3 DNA: TGCGCCAGCAGCGTACTAGCGGCCCCTAGCACAGATACGCAGTATTTT.

In its sample, this clone was seen a few times. The rearrangement links TRBV5-1 to TRBJ2-3, with a weak D call TRBD1 (6 bases). The CDR3 contains 16 residues. The germline gives CDR1 SGHRS, CDR2 YFSETQ. V was shortened by 0 bases and J by 2 bases, with 13 bases between the two germline ends. The CDR3 spells CASSLDEGVNTDTQYF. The CDR3 DNA reads as TGCGCCAGCAGCTTGGATGAGGGGGTGAACACAGATACGCAGTATTTT.

This clone came up once. This chain connects TRBV23-1 to TRBJ1-5; D remains ambiguous. TRBV23-1 is placed among ORFs of uncertain function. This CDR3 is built from 18 residues. With 3 bases removed from V and 0 bases from J, the gap between germline ends came to 18 bases. The CDR3, as DNA: TGCGCCAGCAGTCATCCACCGGGAGACAATAGTAGCAATCAGCCCCAGCATTTT. It specifies CASSHPPGDNSSNQPQHF.

This clone came up a few times. The V and J genes are TRBV6-1 and TRBJ1-4; 8 bases fit TRBD1. Germline-derived CDR1 and CDR2 are MNHNS and SASEGT. With V trimmed by 0 bases and J by 13 bases, 7 bases remained unmatched. This CDR3 is built from 14 residues. CDR3 DNA: TGTGCCAGCAGTGAAGCGCCCGGGACAGGAGGACTGTTTTTT. Translating gives CASSEAPGTGGLFF.

The chain has TRBV30 and TRBJ2-3, with a tentative D call TRBD1 (5 bases). Trimming removed 7 bases from V and 3 bases from J, with 14 bases in between. Germline V gene sequence: CDR1 GTSNPN, CDR2 SVGIG (reference sequence). The CDR3 sequence is 13 residues long. The CDR3 here is CAFQGVRTDTQYF. In DNA, the CDR3 is TGTGCCTTTCAGGGTGTAAGGACAGATACGCAGTATTTT.

The chain uses TRBV6-4 and TRBJ2-7; 9 nucleotides agree with TRBD1. Germline V lookup: CDR1 MRHNA, CDR2 SNTAGT. V trimming: 5 bases; J trimming: 6 bases; junction bases outside the gene matches: 5. The CDR3 covers 13 residues. CDR3 coding DNA: TGTGCCAGCAGTAAGGACAGGGGAGGCGAGCAGTACTTC. Amino acid sequence: CASSKDRGGEQYF.

This rearrangement joins TRBV7-3 to TRBJ2-3, with 7 bases that match TRBD2. CDR3 length equals 16 residues. The V segment lost 7 bases and the J segment 6 bases; nucleotides outside the gene matches: 16. Germline V gene data show CDR1 as SGHTA and CDR2 as FQGTGA. In nucleotides, the CDR3 is TGTGCCAGCATGCCCGGGCTAGCGGCCCTCCTTGATACGCAGTATTTT. It translates to CASMPGLAALLDTQYF.

The V gene is TRBV15, the J gene TRBJ2-1; TRBD1 aligns across 7 bases. The CDR3 is made up of 14 amino acids. Trimming at V came to 3 bases and at J to 9 bases, leaving 8 bases not matched to a gene. Germline V lookup: CDR1 LNHNV, CDR2 YYDKDF (reference sequence). CDR3 residues: CATSSRGQDIEQFF. For the CDR3, the DNA is TGTGCCACCAGCAGCCGAGGACAGGATATTGAGCAGTTCTTC. The variable domain in full, with the rest retrieved from reference TRBV15 and TRBJ2-1, is DAMVIQNPRYQVTQFGKPVTLSCSQTLNHNVMYWYQQKSSQAPKLLFHYYDKDFNNEADTPDNFQSRRPNTSFCFLDIRSPGLGDTAMYLCATSSRGQDIEQFFGPGTRLTVL.

This chain joins TRBV28 and TRBJ1-2, with D tentatively TRBD1 (5 bases). CDR1 and CDR2 from the germline V gene are MDHEN and SYDVKM. Trimming took 5 bases from V and 4 from J, leaving 20 bases between them. The CDR3 totals 16 residues. Here the CDR3 DNA reads TGTGCCAGCAGTCTCAGGGTTTCCGTTACGCCCTATGGCTACACCTTC. Residues: CASSLRVSVTPYGYTF.

This clone was counted a few times. The CDR3 DNA reads TGTGCCACCAGCAGAGAGGGAGGGGCGGCTGAAGCTTTCTTT. Translation: CATSREGGAAEAFF. The chain carries TRBV15 and TRBJ1-1, with D possibly being TRBD1 (5 bases). Per the germline V gene, CDR1 is LNHNV and CDR2 is YYDKDF (reference sequence). V was cut by 0 bases and J by 6 bases, with 11 bases left in between. The CDR3 length is 14 residues.

The chain links TRBV9 to TRBJ1-5, with 7 bases that match TRBD1. This CDR3 is built from 20 residues. Germline trimming cut 0 bases from V and 3 bases from J; bases unmatched to any gene: 18. Germline CDR1 SGDLS, CDR2 YYNGEE. CDR3: CASSVGVMGQSKNFNQPQHF. The CDR3 DNA sequence: TGTGCCAGCAGCGTAGGGGTTATGGGACAGTCAAAAAATTTCAATCAGCCCCAGCATTTT.

The chain has TRBV28 and TRBJ2-5; D uncertain. Germline V CDR1 and CDR2: MDHEN, SYDVKM. The length of the CDR3 is 11 residues. Trimming shortened V by 6 bases and J by 3 bases, and 5 bases separated the two germline ends. CDR3 nucleotide sequence: TGTGCCAGCAGCCTCGAAGAGACCCAGTACTTC. Translation: CASSLEETQYF.

The sample holds a few counts of this clone. The rearrangement links TRBV6-6 to TRBJ1-1, with a weak D call TRBD1 (5 bases). Trimming took 11 bases from V and 6 from J, leaving 13 bases between them. The CDR3 sequence is 11 residues long. CDR1 and CDR2 from the germline V gene are MNHNY and SVGAGI (reference sequence). The CDR3 reads CAGGTPPEAFF. The CDR3 DNA reads TGTGCCGGCGGGACCCCCCCTGAAGCTTTCTTT.

This clone was seen only a few times. The chain carries TRBV27 and TRBJ2-3; 9 nucleotides line up with TRBD2. The CDR3 is 16 amino acids. Trimming at V came to 4 bases and at J to 4 bases, leaving 9 bases not matched to a gene. CDR1 and CDR2 (germline): MNHEY, SMNVEV (reference sequence). CDR3 protein: CASSSPGTSRADTQYF. The CDR3 DNA follows: TGTGCCAGCAGTTCACCCGGGACTAGCAGGGCAGATACGCAGTATTTT.

This clone appeared a few times. The chain links TRBV11-2 to TRBJ1-3, with 7 positions matching TRBD1. With V trimmed by 6 bases and J by 3 bases, 8 bases remained unmatched. CDR1 is SGHAT, CDR2 FQNNGV, per germline. This CDR3 contains 15 residues. CDR3 nucleotides: TGTGCCAGCAGGCCGACAGGGTTGCGTGGAAACACCATATATTTT. Protein product: CASRPTGLRGNTIYF.

This clone was observed a few times. The V and J genes are TRBV27 and TRBJ1-2; the match to TRBD1 covers 10 bases. CDR1 and CDR2 (germline): MNHEY, SMNVEV (reference sequence). The CDR3 totals 16 residues. Trimming at V came to 6 bases and at J to 2 bases, leaving 9 bases not matched to a gene. The CDR3 region is CASRTDRGQRNYGYTF. CDR3 sequence (DNA): TGTGCCAGCAGGACAGACAGGGGGCAACGCAACTATGGCTACACCTTC.

V is TRBV7-9 and J is TRBJ2-3; 10 bases agree with TRBD2. In germline, CDR1 is SEHNR, CDR2 FQNEAQ (reference sequence). The CDR3 extends over 17 amino acids. The ends lost 4 bases at V and 3 bases at J; junction bases unmatched: 10. The CDR3 sequence is CASSSPRAGGPTDTQYF. The CDR3 region has the DNA TGTGCCAGCAGCTCTCCTAGAGCGGGAGGGCCAACAGATACGCAGTATTTT. The whole variable domain, filled in from reference TRBV7-9 and TRBJ2-3, reads DTGVSQNPRHKITKRGQNVTFRCDPISEHNRLYWYRQTLGQGPEFLTYFQNEAQLEKSRLLSDRFSAERPKGSFSTLEIQRTEQGDSAMYLCASSSPRAGGPTDTQYFGPGTRLTVL.

In regard to this clone: The same CDR3 can be traced to other DNA sequences in this sample. The chain combines TRBV5-6 with TRBJ2-2; D possibly corresponds to TRBD2 (5 bases). Germline-derived CDR1 and CDR2 are SGHDT and YYEEEE. The CDR3 has 16 amino acids. Trimming took off 0 bases at V and 2 bases at J, with 11 bases between the two ends. This chain's CDR3 is CASSLVWTHNTGELFF. Written as DNA, the CDR3 is TGTGCCAGCAGCTTGGTGTGGACTCATAACACCGGGGAGCTGTTTTTT.

The chain links TRBV5-1 to TRBJ2-1; the match to TRBD2 covers 7 bases. This CDR3 spans 12 amino acids. In germline, CDR1 is SGHRS, CDR2 YFSETQ. V lost 4 bases and J lost 10; bases outside the gene matches: 5. This CDR3 is CASSRDYQEQFF. The CDR3 coding sequence is TGCGCCAGCAGCCGGGACTACCAGGAGCAGTTCTTC. The full variable domain, in which reference TRBV5-1 and TRBJ2-1 provide the parts outside the CDR3, is KAGVTQTPRYLIKTRGQQVTLSCSPISGHRSVSWYQQTPGQGLQFLFEYFSETQRNKGNFPGRFSGRQFSNSRSEMNVSTLELGDSALYLCASSRDYQEQFFGPGTRLTVL.